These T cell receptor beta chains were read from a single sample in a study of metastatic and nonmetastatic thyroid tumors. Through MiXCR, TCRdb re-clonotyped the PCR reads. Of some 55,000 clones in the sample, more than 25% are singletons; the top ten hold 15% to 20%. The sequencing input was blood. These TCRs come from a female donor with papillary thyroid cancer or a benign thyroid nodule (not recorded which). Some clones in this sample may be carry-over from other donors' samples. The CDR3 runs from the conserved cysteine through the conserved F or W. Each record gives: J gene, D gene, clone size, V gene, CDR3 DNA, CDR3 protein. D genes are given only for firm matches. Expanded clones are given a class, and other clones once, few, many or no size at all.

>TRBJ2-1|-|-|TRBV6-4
TGTGCCAGCAGCCCCCCGGGACCCAAAGGGCAGTTCTTC
CASSPPGPKGQFF
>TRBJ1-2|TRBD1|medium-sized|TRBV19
TGTGCCAGTAGTAGGACAGGGGAGGGGTATGGCTACACCTTC
CASSRTGEGYGYTF
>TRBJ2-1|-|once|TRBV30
TGTGCCTGCGAGGAGCAGTTCTTC
CACEEQFF
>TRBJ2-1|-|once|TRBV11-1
TGTGCCAGCAGTGTTACTAGGGCCAAATTAGCCAATGAGCAGTTCTTC
CASSVTRAKLANEQFF
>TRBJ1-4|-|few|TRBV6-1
TGTGCCAGCAGTCGCCTACAGGGAACTAATGAAAAACTGTTTTTT
CASSRLQGTNEKLFF
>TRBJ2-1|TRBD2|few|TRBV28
TGTGCCAGCAGATGGACTAGCGGAAACAATGAGCAGTTCTTC
CASRWTSGNNEQFF
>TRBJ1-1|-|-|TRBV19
TGTGCCAGTACCCCCGGGGGGAGGGGTTGGACTGAAGCTTTCTTT
CASTPGGRGWTEAFF
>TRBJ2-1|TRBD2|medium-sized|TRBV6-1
TGTGCCAGCATTAGCGGGATCACTCAATCCTACAATGAGCAGTTCTTC
CASISGITQSYNEQFF
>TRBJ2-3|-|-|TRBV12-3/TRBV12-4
TGTGCCAGCAGTTTTCCGGGCAGCCCAGATACTCAGTATTTT
CASSFPGSPDTQYF
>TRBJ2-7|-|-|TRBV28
TGTGCCAGCAGGCGTAGCCCCCGGGACTTATCCTACGAGCAGTACTTC
CASRRSPRDLSYEQYF
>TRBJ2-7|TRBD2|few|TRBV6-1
TGTGCCACGGGACTAACCTCCTACGAGCAGTACTTC
CATGLTSYEQYF
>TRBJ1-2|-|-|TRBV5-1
TGCGCCAGCAGCTTGGTGGAGTATAACTATGGCTACACCTTC
CASSLVEYNYGYTF
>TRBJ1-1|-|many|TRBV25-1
TGTGCCAGCAGTGACGGAGGTAAGGACACTGAAGCTTTCTTT
CASSDGGKDTEAFF
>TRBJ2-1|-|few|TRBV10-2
TGCGCCAGCAGTGAGCGGGAATCCTACAATGAGCAGTTCTTC
CASSERESYNEQFF
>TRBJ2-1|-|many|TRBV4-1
TGCGCCAGCAGCCAAGAGGGGCCGAGGAGAGATGAGCAGTTCTTC
CASSQEGPRRDEQFF
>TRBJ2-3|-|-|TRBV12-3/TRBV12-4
TGTGCCAGCAGAGTCACTAGCACAGATACGCAGTATTTT
CASRVTSTDTQYF
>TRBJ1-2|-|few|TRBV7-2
TGTGCCAGCAGCTTAGAGTCCCACAGAAGCTATGGCTACACCTTC
CASSLESHRSYGYTF
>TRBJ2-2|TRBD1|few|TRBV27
TGTGCCAGCAGTTTATTAGAGACAGGGTGGACCGGGGAGCTGTTTTTT
CASSLLETGWTGELFF
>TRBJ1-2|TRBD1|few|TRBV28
TGTGCCAGCAGTAATAAGGGGGCCGGCTACACCTTC
CASSNKGAGYTF
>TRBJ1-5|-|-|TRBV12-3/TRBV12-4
TGTGCCAGCAGTTTTAAAAGTAGCGAACAGCCCCAGCATTTT
CASSFKSSEQPQHF
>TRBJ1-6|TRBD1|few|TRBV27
TGTGCCAGCAGCCAAAAGACAGGGGCGTATAATTCACCCCTCCACTTT
CASSQKTGAYNSPLHF
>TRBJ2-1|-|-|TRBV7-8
TGTGCCAGCAGCTTAGTGAGACGGCACAATGAGCAGTTCTTC
CASSLVRRHNEQFF
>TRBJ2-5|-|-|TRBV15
TGTGCCACCAGCAGGTCGGTGCAAGAGACCCAGTACTTC
CATSRSVQETQYF
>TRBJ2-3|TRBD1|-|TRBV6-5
TGTGCCAGCAGTTACGGACAGGGAATAGCAGATACGCAGTATTTT
CASSYGQGIADTQYF
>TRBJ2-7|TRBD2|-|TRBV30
TGTGCCTGGAGTGAGAGAGCGGGAGAAAGCGAGCAGTACTTC
CAWSERAGESEQYF
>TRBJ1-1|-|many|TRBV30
TGTGCCTGGAGTGTACCGGGGAACACTGAAGCTTTCTTT
CAWSVPGNTEAFF
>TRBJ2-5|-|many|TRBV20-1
TGCAGTGCTATACCGGGCAGGGGCGAGACCCAGTACTTC
CSAIPGRGETQYF
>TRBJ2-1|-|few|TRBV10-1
TGCGCCAGCAGTGAGTCGGGGTACGGTGAGCAGTTCTTC
CASSESGYGEQFF
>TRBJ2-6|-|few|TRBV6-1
TGTGCCAGCAGCTCCGCTGGGGTACCTGGGGCCAACGTCCTGACTTTC
CASSSAGVPGANVLTF
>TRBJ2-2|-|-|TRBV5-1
TGCGCCAGCAGCTTGGGTGGATCAACAACCACCGGGGAGCTGTTTTTT
CASSLGGSTTTGELFF
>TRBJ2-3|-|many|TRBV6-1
TGTGCCAGCAGCGACGACTTCGACAGCACAGATACGCAGTATTTT
CASSDDFDSTDTQYF
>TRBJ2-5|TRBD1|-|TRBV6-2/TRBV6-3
TGTGCCAGCAAGAGGACAGGGTATCAAGAGACCCAGTACTTC
CASKRTGYQETQYF
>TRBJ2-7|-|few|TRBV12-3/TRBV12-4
TGTGCCAGCAGTTTAAGTTTCCGGGGGACATACGAGCAGTACTTC
CASSLSFRGTYEQYF
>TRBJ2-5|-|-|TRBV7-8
TGTGCCAGCAGCTTTTCCGGGGAGACCCAGTACTTC
CASSFSGETQYF
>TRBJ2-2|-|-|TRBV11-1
TGTGCCAGCAGCTTACTGGGTCTAGAGAACACCGGGGAGCTGTTTTTT
CASSLLGLENTGELFF
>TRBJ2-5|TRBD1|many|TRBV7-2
TGTGCCAGCAGCCGTGGGACAGTAGGGGGAGAGACCCAGTACTTC
CASSRGTVGGETQYF
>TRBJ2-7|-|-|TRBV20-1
TGCAGTGCCAGCCCTGGTACCTACGAGCAGTACTTC
CSASPGTYEQYF
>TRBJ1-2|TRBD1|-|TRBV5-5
TGTGCCAGCAGCTTGATTCCCGGACAGGTGTATGGCTACACCTTC
CASSLIPGQVYGYTF
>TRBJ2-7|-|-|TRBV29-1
TGCATCGTAGAATCTGGCCCCTCGAGGGAGCAGTACTTC
CIVESGPSREQYF
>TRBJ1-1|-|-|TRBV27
TGTGCCAGCAGCCCCGCGGATCTGGGATGGGACACTGAAGCTTTCTTT
CASSPADLGWDTEAFF
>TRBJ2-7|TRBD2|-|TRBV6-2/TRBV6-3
TGTGCCAGCGCCATAGCGGGAGGGAGCTACGAGCAGTACTTC
CASAIAGGSYEQYF
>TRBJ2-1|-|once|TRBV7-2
TGTGCCAGCAGCATAGCTTTAGGGGTAGGTGTTGAGCAGTTCTTC
CASSIALGVGVEQFF
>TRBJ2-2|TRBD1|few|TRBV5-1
TGCGCCAGCGGGCTGCAGGGGGCGAACACCGGGGAGCTGTTTTTT
CASGLQGANTGELFF
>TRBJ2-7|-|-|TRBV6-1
TGTGCCAGCAGTGAAATTTTAGGGGCAGAGCAGTACTTC
CASSEILGAEQYF
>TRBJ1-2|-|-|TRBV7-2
TGTGCCAGCAGCTTATCGGCCGGGACGGGCTATGGCTACACCTTC
CASSLSAGTGYGYTF
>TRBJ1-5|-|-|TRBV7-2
TGTGCCAACAGCTTGGGCCAGGCCTTCAATCAGCCCCAGCATTTT
CANSLGQAFNQPQHF
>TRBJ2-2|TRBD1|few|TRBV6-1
TGTGCCAGCAGCCATGACAGGGGGTATGGCGGGGAGCTGTTTTTT
CASSHDRGYGGELFF
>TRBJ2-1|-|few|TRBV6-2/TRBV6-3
TGTGCCAGCAGTTACGTACGGGGTGCCTACAATGAGCAGTTCTTC
CASSYVRGAYNEQFF
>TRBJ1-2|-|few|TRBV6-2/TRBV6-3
TGTGCCACTGCCGGAGGGGCTGACTATGGCTACACCTTC
CATAGGADYGYTF
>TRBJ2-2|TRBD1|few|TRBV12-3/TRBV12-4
TGTGCCAGCAGTCAAAAACAGGGGGTACTCAGGGGGGAGCTGTTTTTT
CASSQKQGVLRGELFF
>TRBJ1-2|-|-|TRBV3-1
TGTGCCAGCAGCCGGACGGAGTATGGCTACACCTTC
CASSRTEYGYTF
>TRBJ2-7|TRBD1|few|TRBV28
TGTGCCAGCAGTTCTTCCGGGACAGGGGGCCTCGAGCAGTACTTC
CASSSSGTGGLEQYF
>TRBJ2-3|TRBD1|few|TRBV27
TGTGCCAGCAGTTTATCGTCCGGGACAGGGTCGGCAGATACGCAGTATTTT
CASSLSSGTGSADTQYF